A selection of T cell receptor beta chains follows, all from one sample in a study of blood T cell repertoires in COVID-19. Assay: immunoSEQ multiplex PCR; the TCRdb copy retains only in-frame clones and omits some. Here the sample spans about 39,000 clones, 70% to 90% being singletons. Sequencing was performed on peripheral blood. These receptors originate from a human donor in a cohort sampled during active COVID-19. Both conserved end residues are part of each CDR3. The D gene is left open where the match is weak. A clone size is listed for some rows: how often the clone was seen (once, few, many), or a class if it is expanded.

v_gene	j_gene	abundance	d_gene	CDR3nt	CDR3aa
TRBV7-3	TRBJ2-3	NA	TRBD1	TGTGCCAGCAGCTCAGGACAGGGGAATACGCAGTATTTT	CASSSGQGNTQYF
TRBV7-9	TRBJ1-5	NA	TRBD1	TGTGCCAGCAGCTCCTCCGGGACAGGGGTGGGCAATCAGCCCCAGCATTTT	CASSSSGTGVGNQPQHF
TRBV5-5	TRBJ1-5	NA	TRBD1	TGTGCCAGCAGCCCCCAGACAGGGAGCCGACCGGAACCCCAGCATTTT	CASSPQTGSRPEPQHF
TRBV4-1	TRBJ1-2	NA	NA	TGCGCCAGCAGCCAAGCTGACAGAGACTACTATGGCTACACCTTC	CASSQADRDYYGYTF
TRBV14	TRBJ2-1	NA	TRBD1	TGTGCCAGCAGACCAAATGACGGACAGGGTACTTGGAATGAGCAGTTCTTC	CASRPNDGQGTWNEQFF
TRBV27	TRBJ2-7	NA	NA	TGTGCCAGCAGTTTATCCGACAGGAGCTCCTACGAGCAGTACTTC	CASSLSDRSSYEQYF
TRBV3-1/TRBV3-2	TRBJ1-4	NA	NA	TGTGCCAGCAGCGGCTGGCAGGGCCAGAATGAAAAACTGTTTTTT	CASSGWQGQNEKLFF
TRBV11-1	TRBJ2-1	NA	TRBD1	TGTGCCAGCAGCAGCCGTAGGGGGCCTGAGGATGAGCAGTTCTTC	CASSSRRGPEDEQFF
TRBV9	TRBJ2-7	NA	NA	TGTGCCAGCAGCGTAGGGCCAGGGGCAGCCTACGAGCAGTACTTC	CASSVGPGAAYEQYF
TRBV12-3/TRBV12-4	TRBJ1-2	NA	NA	TGTGCCAGCAGTTACTTACAGATCTATGGCTACACCTTC	CASSYLQIYGYTF
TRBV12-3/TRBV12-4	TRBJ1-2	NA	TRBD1	TGTGCCAGCAGGACAGGGGATTGGGGCTACACCTTC	CASRTGDWGYTF
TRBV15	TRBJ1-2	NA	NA	TGTGCCACCAGCGCACTACCTAGGTGGGATGGCTACACCTTC	CATSALPRWDGYTF
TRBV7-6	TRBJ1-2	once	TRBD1	TGTGCCAGCAGCTTAGGTTCAGGGGGCTCCTATGGCTACACCTTC	CASSLGSGGSYGYTF